This is a list of T cell receptor beta chains from one sample in a study of T cell repertoires in cytomegalovirus infection. These receptors' targets are unknown. TCRdb ran MiXCR on the reads and lists one entry per CDR3 protein. The sample yields roughly 500,000 distinct CDR3 sequences, roughly 43% seen once. The material was cultured PBMCs, obtained from culture after CMV antigen stimulation. These receptors were taken from a human donor in good health (CMV status not recorded). Some clones in this sample may be carry-over from other donors' samples. The CDR3 runs from the conserved cysteine through the conserved F or W. D genes are given only for firm matches. Only some rows state a clone size, as once, few, many or a class for expanded clones.

v_call	j_call	clone_size	d_call	cdr3_nt	cdr3_aa
TRBV12-3/TRBV12-4	TRBJ2-7	.	.	TGTGCCAGCAGTTCCGGGGGAGACGAGCAGTACTTC	CASSSGGDEQYF
TRBV7-2	TRBJ2-7	few	TRBD2	TGTGCCAGCAGATCTCCCTTGGCTAGCGGGTACGAGCAGTACTTC	CASRSPLASGYEQYF
TRBV7-2	TRBJ2-5	few	.	TGTGCCACGACCGCAGGGGCCCGGGTGGCCCAGTACTTC	CATTAGARVAQYF
TRBV10-3	TRBJ2-4	few	TRBD1	TGTGCCATCAGTGGGACAGGGGACAACATTCAGTACTTC	CAISGTGDNIQYF
TRBV4-2	TRBJ2-3	.	.	TGTGCCAGCAGCCAAACGGGGGGCCGAACAGATACGCAGTATTTT	CASSQTGGRTDTQYF
TRBV7-2	TRBJ2-3	few	.	TGTGCCAGCAGCGACATAGCGGGCACAGATACGCAGTATTTT	CASSDIAGTDTQYF
TRBV5-1	TRBJ2-1	.	.	TGCGCCAGCAGGAGCCGAGGCGACAATGAGCGGTTCTTC	CASRSRGDNERFF
TRBV12-3/TRBV12-4	TRBJ2-3	.	.	TGTGCCAGCAGCTATTTGAAGGGAGATACGCAGTATTTT	CASSYLKGDTQYF
TRBV7-2	TRBJ2-2	.	TRBD2	TGTGCCAGCAGCTTATTTACTAGCGGGAGGGCCGCACCGAACACCGGGGTGCTGTTTTTT	CASSLFTSGRAAPNTGVLFF
TRBV7-2	TRBJ2-3	many	.	TGTGCCAGCAGCTTAGCTAGCGATACGCAGTATTTT	CASSLASDTQYF
TRBV7-2	TRBJ2-1	few	TRBD1	TGTGCCAGCAGTCAGGGACAGGGAAGCTCCTACAATGAGCAGTTCTTC	CASSQGQGSSYNEQFF
TRBV12-3/TRBV12-4	TRBJ2-3	.	.	TGTGCCAGCAGCCGAGACCGGGGGCTCTCAGATACGCAGTATTTT	CASSRDRGLSDTQYF
TRBV7-9	TRBJ1-4	.	.	TGTGCCAGCAGCCGCCCCGGGGAGGAGGAAGAAAAACTGTTTTTT	CASSRPGEEEEKLFF
TRBV7-2	TRBJ2-7	few	.	TGTGCCAGCAGTTTCAAGACCCGACTAGTATCGGGTGAGCAGTACTTC	CASSFKTRLVSGEQYF
TRBV4-1	TRBJ1-3	few	.	TGCGCCAGCAGCCATGAAGCAGGGCTCCCTGGAAACACCATATATTTT	CASSHEAGLPGNTIYF
TRBV7-2	TRBJ2-5	many	.	TGTGCCAGCAGCCCTGGGGGACGTCAAGAGACCCAGTACTTC	CASSPGGRQETQYF
TRBV7-2	TRBJ2-2	.	.	TGTGCCAGCAGCTTAGCCCGGGACCTTCGTAGGGGGGAGCTGTTTTTT	CASSLARDLRRGELFF
TRBV29-1	TRBJ1-2	.	TRBD1	TGCAGCGCTAGGACCGGGACAGGGGGATACTCTAACTATGGCTACACCTTC	CSARTGTGGYSNYGYTF
TRBV2	TRBJ2-1	.	.	TGTGCCAGCAGTGGAGATAGCCCAAGGCAGTTCTTC	CASSGDSPRQFF
TRBV6-2/TRBV6-3	TRBJ1-1	.	.	TGTGCCAGCACGCTCCGCGGGGCGGGGAACACTGAAGCTTTCTTT	CASTLRGAGNTEAFF
TRBV19	TRBJ2-7	.	TRBD2	TGTGCCAGTCGTGGGGCTAGCGGGAATACCGACGAGCAGTACTTC	CASRGASGNTDEQYF
TRBV28	TRBJ1-1	.	.	TGTGCCAGCAGTTTCTCGGGATCTCGGAACACTGAAGCTTTCTTT	CASSFSGSRNTEAFF
TRBV6-1	TRBJ2-1	few	.	TGTGCCAGCAGTGAATCGGCAGCGCGGCCTGAGCAGTTCTTC	CASSESAARPEQFF
TRBV11-1	TRBJ2-1	few	.	TGTGCCAGCAGCCCGAATCTATACAATGAGCAGTTCTTC	CASSPNLYNEQFF
TRBV2	TRBJ1-3	.	.	TGTGCCAGCAGTGAAGGATACTCTGGAAACACCATATATTTT	CASSEGYSGNTIYF
TRBV4-1	TRBJ1-5	few	.	TGCGCCAGCAGCCAAGATGGGGAGGGAAAGGGAAGTCAGCCCCAGCATTTT	CASSQDGEGKGSQPQHF
TRBV7-2	TRBJ2-4	.	.	TGTGCCAGCAGCTTCCCTCGAGGGCGATTAGCCAAAAACATTCAGTACTTC	CASSFPRGRLAKNIQYF
TRBV7-8	TRBJ2-1	few	TRBD1	TGTGCCAGCAGCTCCGGACAGGGGGCAATGGATGAGCAGTTCTTC	CASSSGQGAMDEQFF
TRBV20-1	TRBJ2-5	few	.	TGCAGTGCTAGAGGTGGGAGTACGGAGACCCAGTACTTC	CSARGGSTETQYF
TRBV30	TRBJ1-3	few	TRBD1	TGTGCCTGGAGTACTACAATTACCAACAGGGGGCTTGGAAACACCATATATTTT	CAWSTTITNRGLGNTIYF
TRBV7-3	TRBJ2-7	few	.	TGTGCCAGCAGCTGGAACACCCAGTCCCACTACGAGCAGTACTTC	CASSWNTQSHYEQYF
TRBV2	TRBJ2-4	.	.	TGTGCCAGCAGTGAAGCGCTTTCGGCAGGGGCCATTCAGTACTTC	CASSEALSAGAIQYF
TRBV28	TRBJ2-7	.	TRBD1	TGTGCCAGCAGTTTTCAGGGACAGAGCTACGAGCAGTACTTC	CASSFQGQSYEQYF
TRBV7-2	TRBJ2-5	.	.	TGTGCCAGCTCCCCCGCGCAGCTGTCCGAGACCCAGTACTTC	CASSPAQLSETQYF
TRBV19	TRBJ1-5	few	.	TGTGCCATTGGGACTGGTCAGCCCCAGCATTTT	CAIGTGQPQHF
TRBV7-2	TRBJ2-7	few	.	TGTGCCAGCAGCTTGGCCGTAGGTGAATTAGAGCAGTACTTC	CASSLAVGELEQYF
TRBV19	TRBJ2-3	.	.	TGTGCCAGTAGTATAGCGGGACGGCCGAAGGATACGCAGTATTTT	CASSIAGRPKDTQYF
TRBV7-2	TRBJ2-1	few	TRBD2	TGTGCCAGCAGCCCCATTTTAGCGGGGGGAAACAATGAGCAGTTCTTC	CASSPILAGGNNEQFF
TRBV12-3/TRBV12-4	TRBJ2-4	.	.	TGTGCCAGCAGTTCAGGGTCTATGGACATTCAGTACTTC	CASSSGSMDIQYF
TRBV12-3/TRBV12-4	TRBJ2-3	.	TRBD2	TGTGCCAGCAGTTTAGCGGGACTAGCGTTATATACGCAGTATTTT	CASSLAGLALYTQYF
TRBV7-2	TRBJ2-2	.	.	TGTGCCAGCGAAACAGAGGCGGGGGCTGGGACCGGGGAGCTGTTTTTT	CASETEAGAGTGELFF
TRBV10-3	TRBJ2-5	.	TRBD2	TGTGCCATCAGTCCTAGCGGGGGGAAGGAGACCCAGTACTTC	CAISPSGGKETQYF
TRBV7-6	TRBJ1-2	.	.	TGTGCCAGCAGCTTCTCCGGTTCTAACTATGGCTACACCTTC	CASSFSGSNYGYTF
TRBV6-5	TRBJ2-7	.	.	TGTGCCAGCAGTTTACAGGGCCGTGGCACCTACGAGCAGTACTTC	CASSLQGRGTYEQYF
TRBV7-8	TRBJ1-5	.	TRBD1	TGTGCCAGCAGCCCCGGACAGGGCCACAATCAGCCCCAGCATTTT	CASSPGQGHNQPQHF
TRBV6-2/TRBV6-3	TRBJ2-1	.	.	TGTGCCAGCGGAGTCATGGAGCAGTTCTTC	CASGVMEQFF
TRBV12-3/TRBV12-4	TRBJ1-4	.	.	TGTGCTAGCAGTTTGACAGTGGGTAATGAAAAACTGTTTTTT	CASSLTVGNEKLFF
TRBV4-1	TRBJ2-1	.	.	TGCGCCAGCAGCCACCCTATAGCGAGCTCCTACAATGAGCAGTTCTTC	CASSHPIASSYNEQFF
TRBV5-4	TRBJ2-3	.	TRBD2	TGTGCCAGCAGTAACGGGACTAAAGCAGATACGCAGTATTTT	CASSNGTKADTQYF
TRBV6-8	TRBJ1-1	.	.	TGTGCCAGCAGTTACTCATTTACTGAAGCTTTCTTT	CASSYSFTEAFF